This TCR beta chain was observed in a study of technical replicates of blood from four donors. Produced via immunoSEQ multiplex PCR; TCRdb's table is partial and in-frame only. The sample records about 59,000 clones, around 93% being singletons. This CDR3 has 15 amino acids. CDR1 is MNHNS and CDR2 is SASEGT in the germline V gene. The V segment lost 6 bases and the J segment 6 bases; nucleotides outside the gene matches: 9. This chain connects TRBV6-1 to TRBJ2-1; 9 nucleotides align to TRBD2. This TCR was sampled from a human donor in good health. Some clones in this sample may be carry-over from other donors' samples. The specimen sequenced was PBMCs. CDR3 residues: CASSPTGTSRNEQFF. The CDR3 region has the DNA TGTGCCAGCAGCCCGACCGGGACTAGCCGCAATGAGCAGTTCTTC.